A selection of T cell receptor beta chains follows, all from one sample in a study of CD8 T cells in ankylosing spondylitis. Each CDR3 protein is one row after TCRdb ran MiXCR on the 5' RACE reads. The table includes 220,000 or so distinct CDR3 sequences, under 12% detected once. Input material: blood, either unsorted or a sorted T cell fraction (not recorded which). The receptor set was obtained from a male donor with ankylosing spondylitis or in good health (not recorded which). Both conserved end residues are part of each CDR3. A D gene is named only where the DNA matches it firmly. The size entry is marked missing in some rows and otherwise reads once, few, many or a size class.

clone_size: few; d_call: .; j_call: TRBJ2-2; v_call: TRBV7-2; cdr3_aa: CASRWGGAAAGELFF; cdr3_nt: TGTGCCAGCCGTTGGGGGGGGGCCGCTGCCGGGGAGCTGTTTTTT
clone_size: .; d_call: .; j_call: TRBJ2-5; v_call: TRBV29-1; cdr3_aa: CSVGMEVETQYF; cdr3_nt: TGCAGCGTTGGTATGGAGGTAGAGACCCAGTACTTC
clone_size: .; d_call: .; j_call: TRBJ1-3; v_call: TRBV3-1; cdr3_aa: CASSQPGQGNTIYF; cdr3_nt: TGTGCCAGCAGCCAACCGGGACAAGGAAACACCATATATTTT
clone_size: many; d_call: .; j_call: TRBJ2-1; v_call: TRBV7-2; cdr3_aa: CASSFDRVEQFF; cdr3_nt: TGTGCCAGCAGCTTTGACCGGGTCGAGCAGTTCTTC
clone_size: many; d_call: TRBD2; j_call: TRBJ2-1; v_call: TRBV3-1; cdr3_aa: CASSQASGGAVYNEQFF; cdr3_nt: TGTGCCAGCAGCCAAGCCAGCGGGGGGGCCGTTTACAATGAGCAGTTCTTC
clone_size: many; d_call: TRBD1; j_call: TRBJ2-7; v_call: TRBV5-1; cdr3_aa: CASRGQGWRETYEQYF; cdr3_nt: TGCGCCAGCAGGGGACAGGGATGGAGAGAGACCTACGAGCAGTACTTC
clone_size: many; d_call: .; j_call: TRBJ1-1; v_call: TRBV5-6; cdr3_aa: CASSSRVLLNTEAFF; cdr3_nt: TGTGCCAGCAGCTCCCGGGTGTTATTAAACACTGAAGCTTTCTTT
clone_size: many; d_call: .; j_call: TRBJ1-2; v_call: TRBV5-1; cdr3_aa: CASSLTQNNYGYTF; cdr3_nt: TGCGCCAGCAGCCTGACGCAAAATAACTATGGCTACACCTTC
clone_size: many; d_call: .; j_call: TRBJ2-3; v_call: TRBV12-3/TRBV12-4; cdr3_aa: CASSFLGQGGFTDTQYF; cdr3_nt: TGTGCCAGCAGTTTTTTAGGCCAGGGTGGTTTCACAGATACGCAGTATTTT
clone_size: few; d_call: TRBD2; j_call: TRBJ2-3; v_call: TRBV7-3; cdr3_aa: CASSPRGTPQRQYF; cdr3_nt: TGTGCCAGCAGCCCGCGGGGGACCCCTCAGAGGCAGTATTTT
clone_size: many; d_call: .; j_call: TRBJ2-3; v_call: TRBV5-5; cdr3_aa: CASSLVGADTQYF; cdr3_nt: TGTGCCAGCAGCTTGGTTGGAGCGGATACGCAGTATTTT
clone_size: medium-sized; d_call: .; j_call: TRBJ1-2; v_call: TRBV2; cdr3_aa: CASSEALSPGDYGYTF; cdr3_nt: TGTGCCAGCAGTGAAGCGCTCTCCCCGGGCGACTATGGCTACACCTTC
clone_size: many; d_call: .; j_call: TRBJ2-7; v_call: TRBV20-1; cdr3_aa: CSARVEGRSYEQYF; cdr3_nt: TGCAGTGCTAGAGTCGAGGGCCGCTCCTACGAGCAGTACTTC
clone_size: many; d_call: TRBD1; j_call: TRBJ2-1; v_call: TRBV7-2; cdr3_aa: CASSGDSGQSSYNEQFF; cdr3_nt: TGTGCCAGCAGCGGGGACAGCGGACAGAGCTCCTACAATGAGCAGTTCTTC
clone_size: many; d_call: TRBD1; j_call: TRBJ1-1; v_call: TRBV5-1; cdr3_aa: CASSTGQGMNTEAFF; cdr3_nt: TGCGCCAGCAGCACCGGACAGGGGATGAACACTGAAGCTTTCTTT
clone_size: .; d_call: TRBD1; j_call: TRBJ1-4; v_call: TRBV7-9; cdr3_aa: CASSLDRAYEKLFF; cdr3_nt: TGTGCCAGCAGCTTGGACAGGGCGTATGAAAAACTGTTTTTT
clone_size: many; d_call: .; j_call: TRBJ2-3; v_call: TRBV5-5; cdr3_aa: CASSLAPGVGTDTQYF; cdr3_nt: TGTGCCAGCAGCTTGGCCCCAGGAGTGGGCACAGATACGCAGTATTTT